Reported below is one T cell receptor beta chain. This entry belongs to a study of blood T cells in healthy people across ages. CDR3 size: 14 residues. With V trimmed by 3 bases and J by 5 bases, 4 bases remained unmatched. Germline CDR1 reads SGHDN; CDR2 reads FVKESK. With a J-beta primer mix and a sample-barcoded 5' primer, a second PCR ran about 7 to 12 cycles. TCRdb used MiXCR to reprocess the 5' RACE reads, holding one entry per CDR3 protein. This sample has 650,000 to 1,000,000 distinct CDR3 sequences, with 35% to 40% found just once. The chain recombines TRBV14 with TRBJ1-2; 9 bases fit TRBD1. This clonotype originated in a man between 18 and 29 years old in good health. Sequenced material: blood. In nucleotides, the CDR3 is TGTGCCAGCAGCCAGGACAGGGGAATTTATGGCTACACCTTC. This translates into CASSQDRGIYGYTF.